This is a list of T cell receptor beta chains from one sample in a study of cytomegalovirus exposure and HLA in healthy donors. The method was immunoSEQ multiplex PCR; TCRdb's version includes in-frame clones alone and lacks a portion of them. The sample carries 100,000 to 150,000 clones, approximately 82% recorded once. The specimen was PBMCs. Every receptor here comes from a female donor in good health and CMV-seronegative. Both conserved end residues are part of each CDR3. A D gene is named only where the DNA matches it firmly. Rows may omit the clone size; those that give it use once, few, many or a size class.

>TRBV20-1|TRBJ2-7|once|-
TGCAGTGCCGTCGGGTACGAGCAGTACTTC
CSAVGYEQYF
>TRBV27|TRBJ2-2|-|-
TGTGCCAGCAGTCCCAGGGTCACCGGGGAGCTGTTTTTT
CASSPRVTGELFF
>TRBV7-2|TRBJ1-2|-|TRBD1
TGTGCCAGCAGCTTCACACAGGGGGGGGAATATGGCTACACCTTC
CASSFTQGGEYGYTF
>TRBV30|TRBJ1-1|-|TRBD1
TGTGCCTGGAGTCCCAGGGACAGGGGGTTCACTGAAGCTTTCTTT
CAWSPRDRGFTEAFF
>TRBV4-3|TRBJ2-7|few|-
TGCGCCAGCAGCCAAGATGCGGCCGTCTCCTACGAGCAGTACTTC
CASSQDAAVSYEQYF
>TRBV6-5|TRBJ2-2|-|-
TGTGCCAGCAGTTATTCAGGAACCAACACCGGGGAGCTGTTTTTT
CASSYSGTNTGELFF
>TRBV6-5|TRBJ2-7|-|-
TGTGCCAGCAGTCCCCGAGTGAGTACCTACGAGCAGTACTTC
CASSPRVSTYEQYF
>TRBV14|TRBJ1-2|once|-
TGTGCCAGCAGCCAACCCAACAGGGAAGGCTACACCTTC
CASSQPNREGYTF
>TRBV30|TRBJ1-3|-|TRBD1
TGTGCCTGGAGTGCCCCCGGGACAGAAAGAAACACCATATATTTT
CAWSAPGTERNTIYF
>TRBV2|TRBJ2-7|-|-
TGTGCCAGCAGCGGGACAGCCTGGGAGGACGAGCAGTACTTC
CASSGTAWEDEQYF
>TRBV5-4|TRBJ1-2|-|TRBD1
TGTGCCAGCAGCTTCACCGGGACAGCTTATGGCTACACCTTC
CASSFTGTAYGYTF
>TRBV18|TRBJ1-3|-|-
TGTGCCAGCTCACCCCGAGGGACACCTTACTCTGGAAACACCATATATTTT
CASSPRGTPYSGNTIYF
>TRBV30|TRBJ2-7|few|-
TGTGCCTGGAGTGTAACAGGGTACCTCGACGAGCAGTACTTC
CAWSVTGYLDEQYF
>TRBV5-1|TRBJ1-1|few|-
TGCGCCAGCAGCCCCGACAGGAGCGAGGATGAAGCTTTCTTT
CASSPDRSEDEAFF
>TRBV6-1|TRBJ1-1|-|-
TGTGCCAGTGCCCTCGGGGTGATGAACACTGAAGCTTTCTTT
CASALGVMNTEAFF
>TRBV2|TRBJ2-7|-|TRBD1
TGTGCCAGCCGAGGGGACAGCCTCTACGAGCAGTACTTC
CASRGDSLYEQYF
>TRBV10-3|TRBJ2-3|once|TRBD2
TGTGCCATCAGAGACCTTAGTGGGACTAGCGGGATCGATACGCAGTATTTT
CAIRDLSGTSGIDTQYF